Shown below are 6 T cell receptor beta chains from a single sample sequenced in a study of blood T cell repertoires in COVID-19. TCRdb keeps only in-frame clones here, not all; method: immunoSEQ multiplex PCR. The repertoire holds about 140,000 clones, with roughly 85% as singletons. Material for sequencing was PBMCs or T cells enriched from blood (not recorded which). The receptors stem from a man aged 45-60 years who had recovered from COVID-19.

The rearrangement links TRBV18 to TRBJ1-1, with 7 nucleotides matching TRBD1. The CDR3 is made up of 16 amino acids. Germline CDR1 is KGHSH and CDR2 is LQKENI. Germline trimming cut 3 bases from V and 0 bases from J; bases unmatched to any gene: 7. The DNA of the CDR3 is TGTGCCAGCTCACCTACATCGGGACAGATGAACACTGAAGCTTTCTTT. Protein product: CASSPTSGQMNTEAFF.

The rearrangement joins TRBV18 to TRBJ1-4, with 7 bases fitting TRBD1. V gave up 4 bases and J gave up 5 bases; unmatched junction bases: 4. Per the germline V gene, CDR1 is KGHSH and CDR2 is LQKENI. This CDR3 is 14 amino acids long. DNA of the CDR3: TGTGCCAGCTCACTTGGGACAGCAAATGAAAAACTGTTTTTT. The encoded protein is CASSLGTANEKLFF.

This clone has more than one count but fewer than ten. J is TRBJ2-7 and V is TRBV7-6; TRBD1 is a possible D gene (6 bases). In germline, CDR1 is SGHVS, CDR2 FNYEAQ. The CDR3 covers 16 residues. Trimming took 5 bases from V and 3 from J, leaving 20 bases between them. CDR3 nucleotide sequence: TGTGCCAGCAGCCCCAAGGGGGAGCGCGGGTTCTACGAGCAGTACTTC. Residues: CASSPKGERGFYEQYF.

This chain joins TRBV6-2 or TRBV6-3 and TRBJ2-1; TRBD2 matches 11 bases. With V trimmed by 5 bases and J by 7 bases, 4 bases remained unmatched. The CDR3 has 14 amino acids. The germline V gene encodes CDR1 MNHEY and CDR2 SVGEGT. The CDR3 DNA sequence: TGTGCCAGCAGTGGTAGCGGGAGGGGGAATGAGCAGTTCTTC. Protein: CASSGSGRGNEQFF.

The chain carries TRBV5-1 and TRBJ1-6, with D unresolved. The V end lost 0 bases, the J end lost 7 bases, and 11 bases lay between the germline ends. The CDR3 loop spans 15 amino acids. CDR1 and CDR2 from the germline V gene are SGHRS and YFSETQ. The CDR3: CASSLDPGGNSPLHF. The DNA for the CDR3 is TGCGCCAGCAGCTTGGATCCGGGAGGCAATTCACCCCTCCACTTT.

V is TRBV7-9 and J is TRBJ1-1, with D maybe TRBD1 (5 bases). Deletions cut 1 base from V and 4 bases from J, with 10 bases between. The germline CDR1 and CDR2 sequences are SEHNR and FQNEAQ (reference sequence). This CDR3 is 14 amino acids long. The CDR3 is CASSLVGATTEAFF. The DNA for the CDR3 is TGTGCCAGCAGCTTAGTAGGGGCGACCACTGAAGCTTTCTTT.